One and the same sample provided the 24 T cell receptor beta chains below, sequenced in a study of blood T cell repertoires in COVID-19. TCRdb keeps only in-frame clones here, not all; method: immunoSEQ multiplex PCR. This table holds about 90,000 clones, 75% to 90% found once. The sample was peripheral blood. The source is a human donor in a cohort sampled during active COVID-19.

The chain couples TRBV18 to TRBJ1-2; D may be TRBD1 (6 bases). V gave up 5 bases and J gave up 1 base, with 17 bases separating them. In germline, CDR1 is KGHSH, CDR2 LQKENI. This CDR3 comprises 16 residues. In DNA, the CDR3 is TGTGCCAGCTCATCCCAACCGGGACAAAGTAACTATGGCTACACCTTC. Translating gives CASSSQPGQSNYGYTF.

The V call is TRBV6-1, the J call TRBJ1-1, with TRBD1 matching over 9 bases. The CDR3 contains 17 residues. Germline-derived CDR1 and CDR2 are MNHNS and SASEGT. Trimming at V came to 2 bases and at J to 3 bases, leaving 10 bases not matched to a gene. The CDR3 loop reads CASSEPGTGRGYTEAFF. CDR3 coding DNA: TGTGCCAGCAGTGAACCAGGGACAGGGAGGGGGTACACTGAAGCTTTCTTT.

The chain employs TRBV7-9 and TRBJ2-1; 11 bases are shared with TRBD1. The length of the CDR3 is 15 residues. CDR1 SEHNR and CDR2 FQNEAQ come from the germline V gene (reference sequence). V lost 7 bases to trimming and J lost 5 bases; unmatched junction nucleotides: 7. This chain's CDR3 is CASTSGQGVNNEQFF. DNA of the CDR3: TGTGCCAGCACCTCGGGACAGGGGGTTAACAATGAGCAGTTCTTC.

The chain has TRBV6-5 and TRBJ1-2, with D uncertain. Trimming took 2 bases from V and 8 from J, leaving 12 bases between them. Germline loops: CDR1 MNHEY, CDR2 SVGAGI. CDR3 length: 13 amino acids. The CDR3 spells CASSYLRGTGYTF. The DNA for the CDR3 is TGTGCCAGCAGTTACCTCCGGGGAACAGGCTACACCTTC.

This clone was seen many times. The chain employs TRBV30 and TRBJ1-5; D is perhaps TRBD1 (5 bases). Looked up from germline, CDR1 is GTSNPN and CDR2 is SVGIG (reference sequence). The V end lost 0 bases, the J end lost 4 bases, and 13 bases lay between the germline ends. The CDR3 extends over 15 amino acids. The DNA of the CDR3 is TGTGCCTGGAGTGTACTCGGTCAGGGAAATCAGCCCCAGCATTTT. This encodes CAWSVLGQGNQPQHF.

The chain couples TRBV30 to TRBJ1-2; no reliable D call. Trimming stripped 2 bases from V and 7 bases from J, with 8 bases between. CDR1 is GTSNPN and CDR2 is SVGIG in the germline V gene (reference sequence). The CDR3 extends over 11 amino acids. CDR3 DNA: TGTGCCTGGAGTCCCACAAGTGGCTACACCTTC. Amino acid sequence: CAWSPTSGYTF.

A word on this clone: Germline is not matched at one junction end, which may reflect a read error. The V gene is TRBV7-7, the J gene TRBJ2-7, with 9 nucleotides matching TRBD1. The CDR3 runs 14 residues. Germline CDR1 SSHAT, CDR2 FNYEAQ (reference sequence). CDR3 in amino acids: CASSPGQGLYEQYF. In nucleotides, the CDR3 is TGTGCTAGCAGCCCTGGACAGGGGCTCTACGAGCAGTACTTC. Based on the CDR3 plus reference TRBV7-7 and TRBJ2-7, the full variable domain is GAGVSQSPRYKVTKRGQDVTLRCDPISSHATLYWYQQALGQGPEFLTYFNYEAQPDKSGLPSDRFSAERPEGSISTLTIQRTEQRDSAMYRCASSPGQGLYEQYFGPGTRLTVT.

V usage is TRBV19 and J usage is TRBJ1-5; 8 bases align to TRBD1. V gave up 4 bases and J gave up 5 bases; unmatched junction bases: 4. CDR3 length: 14 residues. Germline V CDR1 and CDR2: LNHDA, SQIVND (reference sequence). CDR3 sequence: CASSRQGTYQPQHF. In nucleotides, the CDR3 is TGTGCCAGTAGTAGACAGGGGACCTATCAGCCCCAGCATTTT.

This chain connects TRBV7-2 to TRBJ1-5; D uncertain. The CDR3 extends over 17 amino acids. V was pared by 1 base and J by 0 bases, with 13 bases between. Germline CDR1 and CDR2: SGHTA and FQGNSA. Written as DNA, the CDR3 is TGTGCCAGCAGCTTAGTGCGTCCTTCACCTAGCAATCAGCCCCAGCATTTT. Translated, it gives CASSLVRPSPSNQPQHF.

This chain connects TRBV2 to TRBJ2-5, with a possible D match to TRBD2 (5 bases). V lost 3 bases and J lost 5, with 10 bases in between. Germline V lookup: CDR1 SNHLY, CDR2 FYNNEI. The CDR3 covers 13 residues. CDR3 nucleotides: TGTGCCAGCAGTGAGTCGGGGTGGGAGACCCAGTACTTC. It encodes CASSESGWETQYF.

The chain joins TRBV30 to TRBJ2-2, with 8 bases matching TRBD1. CDR1 and CDR2 from the germline V gene are GTSNPN and SVGIG (reference sequence). The CDR3 runs 14 residues. Trimming removed 4 bases from V and 4 bases from J; junction bases left unmatched: 5. CDR3 region: CAWKQGDSTGELFF. The CDR3 nucleotides are TGTGCCTGGAAACAGGGGGATTCCACCGGGGAGCTGTTTTTT.

This clone was observed a single time. V gene TRBV21-1 combines with J gene TRBJ2-5; the D call TRBD2 from the table was never checked on the DNA. TRBV21-1 counts as a pseudogene. The CDR3 runs 16 residues. The CDR3 region is CASSNWSGYGQETQYF. CDR3 in DNA: TGTGCCAGCAGCAACTGGTCCGGGTACGGGCAAGAGACCCAGTACTTC.

This chain connects TRBV24-1 to TRBJ2-2, with TRBD1 matching over 8 bases. J gave up 0 bases and V 3 bases, and 5 bases lay outside the gene matches. The CDR3 has 17 amino acids. CDR1 and CDR2 (germline): KGHDR, SFDVKD. The CDR3 region has the DNA TGTGCCACCAGTGATCCGCGACAGGGGTCGAACACCGGGGAGCTGTTTTTT. It is translated as CATSDPRQGSNTGELFF.

The chain recombines TRBV7-3 with TRBJ2-3; D is unresolved. The CDR3 sequence is 13 residues long. Trimming removed 6 bases from V and 3 bases from J, with 10 bases in between. The germline gives CDR1 SGHTA, CDR2 FQGTGA. CDR3 region: CASSIEHTDTQYF. Here the CDR3 DNA reads TGTGCCAGCAGTATCGAACATACAGATACGCAGTATTTT.

V usage is TRBV2 and J usage is TRBJ1-2; 7 nucleotides align to TRBD1. The length of the CDR3 is 13 residues. V lost 6 bases to trimming and J lost 2 bases; unmatched junction nucleotides: 3. CDR1 is SNHLY and CDR2 is FYNNEI in the germline V gene. CDR3 in amino acids: CASRRDSNYGYTF. CDR3 DNA sequence: TGTGCCAGCAGGAGGGACAGCAACTATGGCTACACCTTC.

The chain links TRBV4-2 to TRBJ2-2, with D possibly TRBD1 on 5 matching bases. Germline CDR1 LGHNA, CDR2 YNFKEQ. The CDR3 is 15 amino acids. Trimming shortened V by 0 bases and J by 2 bases, and 7 bases separated the two germline ends. In nucleotides, the CDR3 is TGTGCCAGCAGCCAAGAGACAGATAACACCGGGGAGCTGTTTTTT. It yields the protein CASSQETDNTGELFF.

The V and J genes are TRBV28 and TRBJ2-2; possibly TRBD2 for D (5 bases). The CDR3 has 16 residues. V gave up 7 bases and J gave up 6 bases, with 21 bases separating them. Germline V gene data show CDR1 as MDHEN and CDR2 as SYDVKM. In nucleotides, the CDR3 is TGTGCCAGCACCCCCCCGCCGGGGAGAACGGCCGGGGAGCTGTTTTTT. Translation gives CASTPPPGRTAGELFF.

The chain has TRBV30 and TRBJ1-5; D gene unclear. Trimming took 2 bases from V and 3 from J, leaving 14 bases between them. This CDR3 comprises 15 residues. Germline loops: CDR1 GTSNPN, CDR2 SVGIG (reference sequence). The CDR3 protein is CAWSSLGGNNQPQHF. The CDR3, as DNA: TGTGCCTGGAGTTCCTTGGGAGGGAACAATCAGCCCCAGCATTTT.

This clone was picked up a small number of times. The chain carries TRBV6-8 and TRBJ1-2; D may be TRBD1 (6 bases). The germline CDR1 and CDR2 sequences are MNHGY and SAAAGT. V was shortened by 5 bases and J by 2 bases, with 12 bases between the two germline ends. The CDR3 sequence is 14 residues long. This chain's CDR3 is CASSRGADNYGYTF. In DNA form, the CDR3 reads TGTGCCAGCAGTCGGGGGGCAGACAACTATGGCTACACCTTC.

The V gene is TRBV6-2 or TRBV6-3, the J gene TRBJ2-5; 9 bases match TRBD1. Germline CDR1 and CDR2: MNHEY and SVGEGT. With 6 bases clipped from V and 4 bases from J, the junction kept 9 bases outside the gene matches. The CDR3 is made up of 15 amino acids. The CDR3 sequence: CASSLGTGTAETQYF. The CDR3 DNA is TGTGCCAGCAGCCTAGGGACAGGGACAGCAGAGACCCAGTACTTC.

This chain uses TRBV27 with TRBJ2-7; 8 nucleotides line up with TRBD1. This CDR3 spans 14 amino acids. Trimming removed 6 bases from V and 1 base from J; junction bases left unmatched: 5. The V gene's germline CDR1 is MNHEY and CDR2 SMNVEV (reference sequence). The CDR3 coding sequence is TGTGCCAGCAGGACTCAGGGGGCATCCTACGAGCAGTACTTC. Protein product: CASRTQGASYEQYF.

In DNA form, the CDR3 reads TGTGCCAGCAACGAACAGGGGGCGCAGGGCTATGGCTACACCTTC. It specifies CASNEQGAQGYGYTF. The gene calls are TRBV28 and TRBJ1-2; TRBD1 matches at 9 bases. This CDR3 spans 15 amino acids. Unmatched junction bases numbered 10, after V lost 7 bases and J lost 4 bases. Germline assignment: CDR1 MDHEN and CDR2 SYDVKM.

This rearrangement joins TRBV6-2 or TRBV6-3 to TRBJ1-5; 9 nucleotides align to TRBD1. The CDR3 runs 15 residues. The V gene end was trimmed by 6 bases and the J gene end by 6 bases; junction bases not matched to a gene: 9. Germline CDR1 MNHEY, CDR2 SVGEGT. The CDR3: CASSKTGGFRQPQHF. The CDR3 DNA is TGTGCCAGCAGCAAAACAGGGGGCTTTCGTCAGCCCCAGCATTTT.

The chain has TRBV19 and TRBJ1-2; D remains ambiguous. V lost 1 base, J lost 3 bases, and 9 bases lay in between. The germline CDR1 and CDR2 sequences are LNHDA and SQIVND (reference sequence). The CDR3 extends over 14 amino acids. CDR3 DNA: TGTGCCAGTAGTATAGCCCAGGAATACTATGGCTACACCTTC. Translating it yields CASSIAQEYYGYTF.